This T cell receptor (beta chain) was identified during a study of shared clonotypes between healthy human individuals (dated by TCRdb to about 2020). Context from the whole study: Two women and a few men aged 18 to 49 years were included in the cohort. Per donor, three plates each were used for CD4 naive and CD4 memory, two for CD8 naive, and one for CD8 memory. To estimate repertoire size and how much clonotype sharing occurs between individuals, the study deeply sequenced the blood TCR repertoires of five healthy adults. Libraries were prepared and TCR repertoires were sequenced by different laboratories using diverse techniques, in order to increase sequencing depth and limit assay-specific biases. Each donor's leukapheresis produced roughly between roughly 0.85 and 10 billion PBMCs.

V is cut back by 4 bases and J by 1 base, with 6 bases in the junction unmatched. From the cysteine through the phenylalanine, the CDR3 covers 15 amino acids. This entry keeps only the CDR3 DNA: 45 bases, framed from base 1. Taken from the germline V gene, the CDR1 and CDR2 loops are SGHRS and YFSETQ. Comment on this clone: Its antigen is still unknown. Within one base of it there is no much larger clone, and no base qualities were kept.

TCR CDR3 regions were amplified from genomic DNA by multiplex PCR using the deep immunoSEQ assay. Genomic DNA extracted from each cell subset was distributed evenly over all wells of several immunoSEQ 96-well plates, and each plate served as one replicate. For sorted subsets, each replicate PCR was loaded with roughly 190 ng genomic DNA, equivalent to approximately 33,000 T cell genomes. Purified libraries were quantified with a Qubit 3.0 fluorometer, sized on a Bioanalyzer 2100, and re-quantified with the KAPA Library Quantification kit. Each immunoSEQ 96-well plate was sequenced on its own single-read 150-cycle Illumina NextSeq 550 flow cell. The original pipeline was this. Because the immunoSEQ output included only junctional sequences and no quality scores, the filtering could not be the same as the filtering used for full-length reads. Sequences were annotated with PyIR, a Python wrapper for IgBLAST v1.9, and V/J genes and CDR3 were assigned using IMGT germline references. Reads were filtered out if the reads had weak V/J assignments (E-value above 1e-6), no CDR3, stop codons, out-of-frame junctions, or ambiguous translated residues. V3J clonotypes were defined as sequences sharing the same inferred V gene, J gene, and CDR3 amino acid sequence. Percentage overlap between repertoires was computed as shared unique clonotypes divided by the size of the smaller repertoire. RTK rarefaction, the Chao1 estimator, and Recon v2.1 estimates of unobserved clonotypes were used to assess repertoire richness. Generation probabilities were computed with OLGA for all TCRbeta clonotypes obtained by the gDNA method from a handful of donors. Sourced from immuneACCESS, this table was stored by TCRdb with only in-frame sequences that have V and J called. A share of the clones is absent; for the studies checked, an unresolved V gene accounts for under half, and the remainder has no known explanation. V and J calls and clone size are as listed in that table; D and trimming were resolved from the DNA. This sample is represented by hundreds of thousands of clones; 97% of them were singletons. Of the sample, roughly 0.055% falls within the top ten clones.

Donors were healthy HIV-negative adults with no recently reported acute infections or vaccinations. All donors were Caucasian adults living in Nashville, Tennessee, USA. Magnetic negative selection was used to enrich CD4+ T cells, after which naive cells were positively selected on CD45RA and the negative fraction became the memory subset. After blood collection by leukapheresis, PBMCs were isolated using Ficoll-Histopaque density gradient centrifugation and then cryopreserved in the vapor phase of liquid nitrogen. Purity and quantity of every magnetically sorted T cell population were checked by analytical flow cytometry. From each sorted fraction, genomic DNA was isolated and quantified by UV absorbance on a Nanodrop 2000c. The research as a whole found: Higher generation probabilities were observed for clonotypes shared by all four sorted-subset donors than for non-shared clonotypes. Incomplete sequencing was indicated by rarefaction of sorted-subset datasets, despite the large sequencing depth. Pairwise subsampling led to the expectation that sequencing depth would affect the degree of clonotype sharing among donors. Because the study included a small number of donors, the genetic and exposure-history diversity represented was limited. Sampling was limited to blood, and TCR repertoires in tissue likely differ from TCR repertoires in blood. Larger estimated clonotype richness was generally found for naive subsets than for memory subsets. Sharing across four donors was observed for approximately 5% of naive CD4, over 3% of naive CD8, about 2.5% of memory CD4, and approximately 0.41% of memory CD8 clonotypes.

The source material was naive CD4+ T cells sorted from blood. The cell subset or site label on this specimen signifies: CD45RA+ positively selected. This receptor was identified in a young woman in good health. This receptor chain uses TRBV5-1 and TRBJ1-2; TRBD1 lines up with 8 middle nucleotides. The sequence in DNA is TGCGCCAGCAGCAAGGGACAGGTCGATAACTATGGCTACACCTTC. Its protein reads: CASSKGQVDNYGYTF.